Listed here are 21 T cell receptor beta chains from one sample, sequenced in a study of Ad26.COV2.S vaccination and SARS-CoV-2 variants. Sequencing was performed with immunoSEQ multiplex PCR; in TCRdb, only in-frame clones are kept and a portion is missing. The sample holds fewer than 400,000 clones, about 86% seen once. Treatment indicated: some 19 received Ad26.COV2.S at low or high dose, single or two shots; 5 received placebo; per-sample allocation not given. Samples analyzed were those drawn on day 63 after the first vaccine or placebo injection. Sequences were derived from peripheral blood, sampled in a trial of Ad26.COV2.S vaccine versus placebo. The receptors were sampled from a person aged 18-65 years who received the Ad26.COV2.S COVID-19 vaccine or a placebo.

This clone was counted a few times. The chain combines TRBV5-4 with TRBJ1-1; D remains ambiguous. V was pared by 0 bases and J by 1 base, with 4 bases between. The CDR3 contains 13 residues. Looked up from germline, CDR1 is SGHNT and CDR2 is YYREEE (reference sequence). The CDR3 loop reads CASSLEENTEAFF. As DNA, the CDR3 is TGTGCCAGCAGCTTGGAGGAGAACACTGAAGCTTTCTTT.

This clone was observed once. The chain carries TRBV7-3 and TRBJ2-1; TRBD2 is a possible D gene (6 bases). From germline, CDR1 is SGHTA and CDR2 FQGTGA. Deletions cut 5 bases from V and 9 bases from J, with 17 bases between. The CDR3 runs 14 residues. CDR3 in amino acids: CASSATSGTPEQFF. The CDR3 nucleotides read TGTGCCAGCAGCGCCACATCCGGGACTCCTGAGCAGTTCTTC.

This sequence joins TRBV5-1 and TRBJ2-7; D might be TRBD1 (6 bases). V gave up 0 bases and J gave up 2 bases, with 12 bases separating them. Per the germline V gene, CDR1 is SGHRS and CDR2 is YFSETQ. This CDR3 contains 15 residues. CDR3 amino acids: CASSLAPQGAYEQYF. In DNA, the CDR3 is TGCGCCAGCAGCTTGGCCCCACAGGGAGCCTACGAGCAGTACTTC.

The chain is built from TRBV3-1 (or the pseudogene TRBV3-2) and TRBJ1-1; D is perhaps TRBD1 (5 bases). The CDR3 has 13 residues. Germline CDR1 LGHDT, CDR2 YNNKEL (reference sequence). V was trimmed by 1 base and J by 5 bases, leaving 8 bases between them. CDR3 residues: CASSQGGWTEAFF. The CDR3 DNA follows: TGTGCCAGCAGCCAAGGGGGCTGGACTGAAGCTTTCTTT.

CDR3 bases: TGTGCCAGTAGTATGATGGGGGGGCGGATAAGTAAGGACACTGAAGCTTTCTTT. Encoded protein: CASSMMGGRISKDTEAFF. The chain employs TRBV19 and TRBJ1-1; possible D gene TRBD1, 6 bases. CDR1 LNHDA and CDR2 SQIVND come from the germline V gene (reference sequence). The CDR3 contains 18 residues. Trimming removed 3 bases at V and 3 bases at J, with 23 bases between.

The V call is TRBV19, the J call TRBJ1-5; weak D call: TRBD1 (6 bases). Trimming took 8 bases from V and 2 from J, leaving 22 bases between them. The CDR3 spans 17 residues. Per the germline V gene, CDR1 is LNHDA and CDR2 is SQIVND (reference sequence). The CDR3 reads CASHPGPGVGGNQPQHF. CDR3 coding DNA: TGTGCCAGTCACCCCGGGCCAGGGGTTGGGGGCAATCAGCCCCAGCATTTT.

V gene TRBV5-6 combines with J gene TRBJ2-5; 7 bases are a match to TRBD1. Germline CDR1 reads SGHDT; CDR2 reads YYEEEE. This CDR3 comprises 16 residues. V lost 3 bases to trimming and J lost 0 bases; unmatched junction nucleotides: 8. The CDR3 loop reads CASSSPGTAYQETQYF. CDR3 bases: TGTGCCAGCAGCTCCCCGGGGACAGCGTACCAAGAGACCCAGTACTTC.

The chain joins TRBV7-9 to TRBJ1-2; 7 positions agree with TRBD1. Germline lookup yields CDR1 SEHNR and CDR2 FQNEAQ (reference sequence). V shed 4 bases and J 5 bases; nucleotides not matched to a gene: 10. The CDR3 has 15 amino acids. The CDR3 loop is CASSYGTADSYGYTF. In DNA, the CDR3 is TGTGCCAGCAGCTACGGGACAGCAGATAGTTATGGCTACACCTTC.

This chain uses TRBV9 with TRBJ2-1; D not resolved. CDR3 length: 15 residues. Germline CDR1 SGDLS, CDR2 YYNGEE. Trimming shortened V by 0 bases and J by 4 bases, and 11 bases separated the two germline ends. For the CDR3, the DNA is TGTGCCAGCAGCGTAGATGGGCGGCCTTACAATGAGCAGTTCTTC. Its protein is CASSVDGRPYNEQFF. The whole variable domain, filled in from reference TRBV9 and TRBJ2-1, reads DSGVTQTPKHLITATGQRVTLRCSPRSGDLSVYWYQQSLDQGLQFLIQYYNGEERAKGNILERFSAQQFPDLHSELNLSSLELGDSALYFCASSVDGRPYNEQFFGPGTRLTVL.

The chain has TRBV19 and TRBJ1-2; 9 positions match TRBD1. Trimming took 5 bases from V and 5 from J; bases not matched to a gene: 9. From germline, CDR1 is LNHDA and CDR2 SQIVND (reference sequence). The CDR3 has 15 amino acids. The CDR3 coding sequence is TGTGCCAGTAGTGCAACAGGGGGCCTGGGGTATGGCTACACCTTC. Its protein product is CASSATGGLGYGYTF.

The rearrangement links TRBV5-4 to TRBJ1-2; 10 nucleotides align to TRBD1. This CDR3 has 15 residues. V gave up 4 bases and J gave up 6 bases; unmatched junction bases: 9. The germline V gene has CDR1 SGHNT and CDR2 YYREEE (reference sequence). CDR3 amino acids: CASSPTGGPPHGYTF. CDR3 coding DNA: TGTGCCAGCAGCCCGACAGGGGGCCCTCCTCATGGCTACACCTTC.

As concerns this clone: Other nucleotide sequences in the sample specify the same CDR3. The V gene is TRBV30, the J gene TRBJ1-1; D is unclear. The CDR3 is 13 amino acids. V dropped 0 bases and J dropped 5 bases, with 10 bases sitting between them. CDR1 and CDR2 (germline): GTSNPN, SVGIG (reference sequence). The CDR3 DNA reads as TGTGCCTGGAGTGTACAACCCGGGACTGAAGCTTTCTTT. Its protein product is CAWSVQPGTEAFF.

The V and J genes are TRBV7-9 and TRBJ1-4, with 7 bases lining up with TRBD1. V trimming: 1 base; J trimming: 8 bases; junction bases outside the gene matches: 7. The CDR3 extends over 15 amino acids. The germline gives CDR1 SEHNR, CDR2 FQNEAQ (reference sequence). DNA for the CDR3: TGTGCCAGCAGCTTAGGAGACAGGGAAGTCGAAAAACTGTTTTTT. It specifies CASSLGDREVEKLFF.

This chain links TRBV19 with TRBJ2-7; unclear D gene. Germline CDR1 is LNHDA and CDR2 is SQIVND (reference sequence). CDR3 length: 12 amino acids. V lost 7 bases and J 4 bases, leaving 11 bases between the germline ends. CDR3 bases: TGTGCCAGTAAGGGTCCGGCTTACGAGCAGTACTTC. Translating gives CASKGPAYEQYF.

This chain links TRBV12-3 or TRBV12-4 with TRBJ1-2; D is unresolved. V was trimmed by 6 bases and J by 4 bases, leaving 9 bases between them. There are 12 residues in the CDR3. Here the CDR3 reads CASSVRPYGYTF. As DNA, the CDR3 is TGTGCCAGCAGCGTGCGGCCCTATGGCTACACCTTC.

The CDR3 region has the DNA TGTGCCAGCAGCCGGGACTACTACATCTCACAGGATACGCAGTATTTT. Its translation is CASSRDYYISQDTQYF. This rearrangement joins TRBV11-2 to TRBJ2-3; 7 bases line up with TRBD2. The junction had 14 bases not matched to a gene; V was cut back by 5 bases and J by 6 bases. The CDR3 length is 16 residues. Germline loops: CDR1 SGHAT, CDR2 FQNNGV. The whole variable domain, remainder taken from reference TRBV11-2 and TRBJ2-3, is EAGVAQSPRYKIIEKRQSVAFWCNPISGHATLYWYQQILGQGPKLLIQFQNNGVVDDSQLPKDRFSAERLKGVDSTLKIQPAKLEDSAVYLCASSRDYYISQDTQYFGPGTRLTVL.

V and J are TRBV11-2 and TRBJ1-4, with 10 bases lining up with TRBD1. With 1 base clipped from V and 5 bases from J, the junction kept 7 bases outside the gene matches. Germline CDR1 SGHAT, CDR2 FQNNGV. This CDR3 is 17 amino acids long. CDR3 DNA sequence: TGTGCCAGCAGCTTAGCCGGGACAGGGGTTGGGAATGAAAAACTGTTTTTT. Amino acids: CASSLAGTGVGNEKLFF.

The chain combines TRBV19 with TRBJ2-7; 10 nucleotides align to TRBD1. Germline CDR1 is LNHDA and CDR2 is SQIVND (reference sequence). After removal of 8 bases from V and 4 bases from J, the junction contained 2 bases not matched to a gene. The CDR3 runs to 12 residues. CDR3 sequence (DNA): TGTGCCAGTGGGGACAGGGGTTACGAGCAGTACTTC. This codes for CASGDRGYEQYF.

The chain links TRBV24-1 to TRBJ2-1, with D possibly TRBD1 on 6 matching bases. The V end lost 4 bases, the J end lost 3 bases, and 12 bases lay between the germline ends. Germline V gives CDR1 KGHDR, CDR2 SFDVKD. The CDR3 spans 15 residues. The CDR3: CATSEGQGFYNEQFF. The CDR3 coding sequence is TGTGCCACCAGTGAGGGACAAGGTTTCTACAATGAGCAGTTCTTC.

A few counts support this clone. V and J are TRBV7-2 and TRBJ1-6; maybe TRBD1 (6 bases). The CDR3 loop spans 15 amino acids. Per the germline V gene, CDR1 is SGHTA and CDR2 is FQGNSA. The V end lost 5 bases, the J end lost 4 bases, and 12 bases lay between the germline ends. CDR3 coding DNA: TGTGCCAGCAGCCTCTCCGGGACATATAATTCACCCCTCCACTTT. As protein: CASSLSGTYNSPLHF. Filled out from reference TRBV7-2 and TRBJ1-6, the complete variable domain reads GAGVSQSPSNKVTEKGKDVELRCDPISGHTALYWYRQSLGQGLEFLIYFQGNSAPDKSGLPSDRFSAERTGGSVSTLTIQRTQQEDSAVYLCASSLSGTYNSPLHFGNGTRLTVT.

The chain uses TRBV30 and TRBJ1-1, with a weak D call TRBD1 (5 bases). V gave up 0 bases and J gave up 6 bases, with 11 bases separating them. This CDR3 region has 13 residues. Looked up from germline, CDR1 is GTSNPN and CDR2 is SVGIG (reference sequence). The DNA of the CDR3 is TGTGCCTGGAGTGTTCGCAGGGCGGCTGAAGCTTTCTTT. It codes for CAWSVRRAAEAFF.